This TCR beta chain was observed in a study of shared clonotypes between healthy human individuals. Sequencing used immunoSEQ multiplex PCR; TCRdb keeps in-frame clones, though not all of them. The sample includes roughly 2.1 million clones, roughly 91% of them seen just once. With V trimmed by 5 bases and J by 2 bases, 8 bases remained unmatched. Germline V gene sequence: CDR1 SGHVS, CDR2 FNYEAQ. This CDR3 contains 16 residues. The naive CD8 fraction comprised CD45RO-negative cells positively selected for CCR7 and excluded terminally differentiated effector memory CD45RA+ cells. The receptor's source is a man aged 18 to 35 in good health. Some clones in this sample may be carry-over from other donors' samples. The genes are TRBV7-6 and TRBJ2-1, with 8 bases that match TRBD1. The material sequenced was naive CD8+ T cells from PBMCs. The CDR3 protein is CASSRLAGGTYNEQFF. CDR3 nucleotides: TGTGCCAGCAGCCGCCTAGCAGGGGGCACCTACAATGAGCAGTTCTTC.